Below, 14 T cell receptor beta chains from the same sample are listed, as sequenced in a study of a mutant IDH1 vaccine in newly diagnosed glioma. Assay used: immunoSEQ multiplex PCR; TCRdb lists only in-frame clones, some missing. The repertoire holds some 45,000 clones, with about 80% as singletons. Time point: week 35, safety follow-up. Topical imiquimod accompanied each vaccine dose, which consisted of 300 ug of mutant IDH1 20-mer peptide. Their antigen targets remain unknown. This specimen was PBMCs, taken from a glioma patient whose treatment included an IDH1 peptide vaccine. These receptors came from a woman in her 50s with glioma.

The chain is built from TRBV19 and TRBJ1-4; weak D call: TRBD1 (6 bases). Germline CDR1 reads LNHDA; CDR2 reads SQIVND (reference sequence). Deletions cut 6 bases from V and 5 bases from J, with 13 bases between. CDR3 size: 14 residues. CDR3 loop: CASRMRGRNEKLFF. DNA for the CDR3: TGTGCCAGTAGAATGCGGGGGCGAAATGAAAAACTGTTTTTT.

The chain links TRBV27 to TRBJ2-7; TRBD1 might be the D (6 bases). Trimming left V 6 bases short and J 1 base short, with 13 bases between. The CDR3 has 14 residues. Germline lookup yields CDR1 MNHEY and CDR2 SMNVEV (reference sequence). The CDR3 DNA follows: TGTGCCAGCAGCCGAGGGGACACATCCTACGAGCAGTACTTC. Amino acid sequence: CASSRGDTSYEQYF.

The chain joins TRBV10-3 to TRBJ2-7; 7 positions match TRBD1. The CDR3 covers 14 residues. Trimming removed 4 bases from V and 5 bases from J; junction bases left unmatched: 8. CDR1 ENHRY and CDR2 SYGVKD come from the germline V gene. CDR3 amino acids: CAISGSGGVHEQYF. CDR3 DNA: TGTGCCATCAGTGGCTCAGGGGGTGTCCACGAGCAGTACTTC.

V usage is TRBV6-6 and J usage is TRBJ1-6, with D maybe TRBD1 (6 bases). The CDR3 is 14 residues long. Trimming pared 5 bases from V and 10 bases from J, leaving 15 bases between. CDR1 is MNHNY, CDR2 SVGAGI, per germline (reference sequence). CDR3 sequence (DNA): TGTGCCAGCAGTCCGGACAGCCAAGGGTCACCCCTCCACTTT. Translated, it gives CASSPDSQGSPLHF.

The chain has TRBV27 and TRBJ1-2; 10 bases agree with TRBD1. This CDR3 is built from 16 residues. J was trimmed by 7 bases and V by 6 bases; bases with no gene match: 14. Per the germline V gene, CDR1 is MNHEY and CDR2 is SMNVEV (reference sequence). The CDR3 bases are TGTGCCAGCAGCCCGGGACAGGGGATTACACGTAGTGGCTACACCTTC. Its translation is CASSPGQGITRSGYTF.

This clone was counted once. The V gene is TRBV6-5, the J gene TRBJ1-2; D not certain. From germline, CDR1 is MNHEY and CDR2 SVGAGI. Trimming shortened V by 6 bases and J by 8 bases, and 10 bases separated the two germline ends. This CDR3 is 11 amino acids long. CDR3 in amino acids: CASSSEEGYTF. The CDR3 region has the DNA TGTGCCAGCAGCTCAGAGGAGGGCTACACCTTC.

This chain connects TRBV7-2 to TRBJ1-2, with D tentatively TRBD1 (6 bases). The CDR3 totals 14 residues. Germline V gives CDR1 SGHTA, CDR2 FQGNSA. V was shortened by 5 bases and J by 4 bases, with 14 bases between the two germline ends. CDR3 in DNA: TGTGCCAGCAGCCGTGCAGGGGACTCCTATGGCTACACCTTC. Translation gives CASSRAGDSYGYTF.

V usage is TRBV19 and J usage is TRBJ2-3; D uncertain. Germline loops: CDR1 LNHDA, CDR2 SQIVND (reference sequence). Trimming removed 3 bases from V and 1 base from J, with 11 bases in between. This CDR3 contains 15 residues. CDR3 in DNA: TGTGCCAGTAGTATTAAAGGGCACGGCACAGATACGCAGTATTTT. Translated: CASSIKGHGTDTQYF.

The J gene is TRBJ1-2, the V gene TRBV5-1; 9 bases match TRBD1. Germline CDR1 and CDR2: SGHRS and YFSETQ. This CDR3 spans 14 amino acids. J gave up 4 bases and V 2 bases, and 3 bases lay outside the gene matches. CDR3 bases: TGCGCCAGCAGCTTCACGGACAGGGGCTATGGCTACACCTTC. Translation: CASSFTDRGYGYTF.

The genes are TRBV7-2 and TRBJ2-6, with D hard to call. Trimming pared 1 base from V and 4 bases from J, leaving 17 bases between. CDR1 and CDR2 (germline): SGHTA, FQGNSA. This CDR3 region has 18 residues. CDR3 sequence reads: CASSLVAVAQRGANVLTF. The CDR3 region has the DNA TGTGCCAGCAGCTTAGTGGCAGTGGCCCAACGGGGGGCCAACGTCCTGACTTTC.

Only one count was recorded for this clone. V usage is TRBV4-3 and J usage is TRBJ2-6; no reliable D call. Germline CDR1 LGHNA, CDR2 YSLEER. This CDR3 has 18 residues. V lost 3 bases and J lost 0, with 15 bases in between. The DNA for the CDR3 is TGCGCCAGCAGCCAGAGCAGTCCCGCTATCTCTGGGGCCAACGTCCTGACTTTC. Protein product: CASSQSSPAISGANVLTF.

The chain is built from TRBV6-5 and TRBJ2-7; 11 bases are shared with TRBD1. CDR3 length: 14 amino acids. CDR1 is MNHEY, CDR2 SVGAGI, per germline. After removal of 2 bases from V and 4 bases from J, the junction contained 1 base not matched to a gene. The CDR3 coding sequence is TGTGCCAGCAGTTACCGGGACAGGGGGTACGAGCAGTACTTC. Its translation is CASSYRDRGYEQYF.

This clone was counted only a few times. V usage is TRBV2 and J usage is TRBJ1-5; 8 nucleotides line up with TRBD1. The CDR3 is 14 amino acids. V lost 10 bases and J lost 1; bases outside the gene matches: 6. Germline assignment: CDR1 SNHLY and CDR2 FYNNEI. The CDR3 DNA reads TGTGCCACCAGACAGGGGTTGAGCAATCAGCCCCAGCATTTT. Its protein product is CATRQGLSNQPQHF.

This chain joins TRBV7-2 and TRBJ2-1; 8 positions agree with TRBD1. This CDR3 spans 15 amino acids. The V and J ends lost 5 bases and 6 bases, in that order; junction bases with no gene match: 9. Germline V gives CDR1 SGHTA, CDR2 FQGNSA. The DNA of the CDR3 is TGTGCCAGCAGCGAGAGACAGGGGAGTTTCAATGAGCAGTTCTTC. Its translation: CASSERQGSFNEQFF.